The 15 T cell receptor beta chains below all came from one sample that was sequenced in a study of blood T cell repertoires in COVID-19. Some clones are missing from TCRdb's copy, which holds only in-frame ones; the method was immunoSEQ multiplex PCR. The repertoire has about 230,000 clones, just over 85% of them found once; the top ten carry roughly 12%. The sample comprised peripheral blood. The source is a man aged 50-60 years with COVID-19, enrolled during active disease.

The V call is TRBV5-6, the J call TRBJ1-5, with 9 bases fitting TRBD1. Germline V gene sequence: CDR1 SGHDT, CDR2 YYEEEE. The CDR3 loop spans 16 amino acids. The junction had 1 base not matched to a gene; V was cut back by 0 bases and J by 0 bases. CDR3 in amino acids: CASSLDRGLSNQPQHF. The CDR3 coding sequence is TGTGCCAGCAGCTTGGACAGGGGGCTTAGCAATCAGCCCCAGCATTTT. Using reference TRBV5-6 and TRBJ1-5 for the parts outside the CDR3, the full variable domain is DAGVTQSPTHLIKTRGQQVTLRCSPKSGHDTVSWYQQALGQGPQFIFQYYEEEERQRGNFPDRFSGHQFPNYSSELNVNALLLGDSALYLCASSLDRGLSNQPQHFGDGTRLSIL.

This clone has just one count. V usage is TRBV21-1 and J usage is TRBJ2-7; TRBD2 was called by the table and not checked on the DNA. TRBV21-1 is deemed a pseudogene. There are 15 residues in the CDR3. The CDR3 here is CASSKGASGGYEQYF. CDR3 nucleotide sequence: TGTGCCAGCAGCAAAGGGGCTAGCGGGGGCTACGAGCAGTACTTC.

This chain connects TRBV7-8 to TRBJ2-7, with D maybe TRBD1 (6 bases). Germline V gene data show CDR1 as SGHVS and CDR2 as FQNEAQ. Trimming pared 5 bases from V and 0 bases from J, leaving 14 bases between. This CDR3 has 15 residues. CDR3 residues: CASSIGGGYSYEQYF. The CDR3 nucleotides read TGTGCCAGCAGCATCGGTGGGGGCTACTCCTACGAGCAGTACTTC.

This clone was detected only a few times. V is TRBV7-9 and J is TRBJ2-7, with D maybe TRBD2 (6 bases). CDR1 is SEHNR and CDR2 is FQNEAQ in the germline V gene (reference sequence). The CDR3 length is 12 residues. CDR3 protein: CASRSGDYEQYF. The CDR3 bases are TGTGCTAGTCGCTCGGGGGACTACGAGCAGTACTTC.

The table lists this clone with a count of one. The chain is built from TRBV6-5 and TRBJ1-2; the D gene is possibly TRBD1 (5 bases). Per germline, CDR1 MNHEY and CDR2 SVGAGI. The V end lost 2 bases, the J end lost 7 bases, and 14 bases lay between the germline ends. The CDR3 totals 14 residues. As DNA, the CDR3 is TGTGCCAGCAGTTACGATCCAGGGCCCTCTGGCTACACCTTC. This gives the protein CASSYDPGPSGYTF.

This clone was seen once. The V and J genes are TRBV19 and TRBJ2-1, with 8 bases lining up with TRBD1. The CDR3 has 15 residues. Trimming cost V 0 bases and J 10 bases; bases outside gene matches: 8. Germline V CDR1 and CDR2: LNHDA, SQIVND (reference sequence). The CDR3 here is CASSIEVQGAREQFF. Written as DNA, the CDR3 is TGTGCCAGTAGTATAGAAGTCCAGGGGGCGAGAGAGCAGTTCTTC.

This chain joins TRBV3-1 (or the pseudogene TRBV3-2) and TRBJ1-1; 12 positions agree with TRBD1. This CDR3 region has 16 residues. V gave up 6 bases and J gave up 3 bases; unmatched junction bases: 8. CDR1 is LGHDT and CDR2 is YNNKEL in the germline V gene (reference sequence). The CDR3 here is CASSPGTGGAYTEAFF. For the CDR3, the DNA is TGTGCCAGCAGTCCCGGGACAGGGGGCGCGTACACTGAAGCTTTCTTT.

The rearrangement joins TRBV5-8 to TRBJ2-3; D remains unclear. This CDR3 comprises 10 residues. V was shortened by 3 bases and J by 9 bases, with 5 bases between the two germline ends. Germline V gene lookup returns CDR1 SGHTS and CDR2 YDEGEE. The CDR3 is CASSSLTQYF. The CDR3 DNA is TGTGCCAGCAGCTCCCTGACGCAGTATTTT.

This chain uses TRBV5-1 with TRBJ2-1; TRBD1 matches at 7 bases. The CDR3 runs to 15 residues. The V segment lost 2 bases and the J segment 3 bases; nucleotides outside the gene matches: 5. Germline-derived CDR1 and CDR2 are SGHRS and YFSETQ. The CDR3 sequence: CASSFGQEYYNEQFF. CDR3 coding DNA: TGCGCCAGCAGCTTTGGACAGGAGTACTACAATGAGCAGTTCTTC.

This chain uses TRBV7-2 with TRBJ1-2, with D tentatively TRBD1 (6 bases). The CDR3 has 14 amino acids. V was clipped by 6 bases and J by 4 bases, with 15 bases between them. The germline V gene encodes CDR1 SGHTA and CDR2 FQGNSA. The CDR3 DNA sequence: TGTGCCAGCAGGCGGTCAGGGGAACTCTATGGCTACACCTTC. Protein sequence: CASRRSGELYGYTF.

This chain uses TRBV6-5 with TRBJ2-2; no clear D. Deletions cut 6 bases from V and 3 bases from J, with 5 bases between. The CDR3 runs to 12 residues. The germline CDR1 and CDR2 sequences are MNHEY and SVGAGI. For the CDR3, the DNA is TGTGCCAGCAGCCGGGACACCGGGGAGCTGTTTTTT. This translates into CASSRDTGELFF.

With respect to this clone: This same CDR3 is encoded by further DNA sequences in the sample. CDR3 nucleotides: TGTGCCAGCAGCTTAGCACAGGCCTCTGGAAACACCATATATTTT. Translating gives CASSLAQASGNTIYF. V is TRBV7-2 and J is TRBJ1-3, with a possible D match to TRBD1 (5 bases). Germline V gives CDR1 SGHTA, CDR2 FQGNSA. Trimming removed 0 bases at V and 0 bases at J, with 6 bases between. This CDR3 is 15 amino acids long.

The chain recombines TRBV19 with TRBJ1-5, with 10 bases matching TRBD1. CDR3 length equals 15 residues. Germline trimming cut 5 bases from V and 2 bases from J; bases unmatched to any gene: 3. Germline V gene lookup returns CDR1 LNHDA and CDR2 SQIVND (reference sequence). CDR3 residues: CASSWTGGGNQPQHF. The DNA for the CDR3 is TGTGCCAGTAGTTGGACAGGGGGTGGCAATCAGCCCCAGCATTTT.

The genes are TRBV3-1 (or the pseudogene TRBV3-2) and TRBJ2-1; D is unclear. From germline, CDR1 is LGHDT and CDR2 YNNKEL (reference sequence). V dropped 0 bases and J dropped 10 bases, with 13 bases sitting between them. The length of the CDR3 is 14 residues. CDR3 amino acids: CASSQEVAGWEQFF. CDR3 sequence (DNA): TGTGCCAGCAGCCAAGAAGTGGCAGGCTGGGAGCAGTTCTTC.

This rearrangement joins TRBV5-1 to TRBJ2-7; D perhaps matches TRBD2 (5 bases). Germline values: CDR1 SGHRS, CDR2 YFSETQ. Trimming removed 0 bases from V and 6 bases from J, with 7 bases in between. This CDR3 is 12 amino acids long. CDR3 bases: TGCGCCAGCAGCTTGGAGGCGGGCGAGCAGTACTTC. It specifies CASSLEAGEQYF.